The rows below give T cell receptor beta chains drawn from one sample of a study of blood T cell repertoires in COVID-19. The table came from immunoSEQ multiplex PCR; TCRdb's copy has only in-frame clones and leaves some out. The table lists approximately 150,000 clones, around 72% of them singletons. The sequenced sample consisted of peripheral blood. The source is a woman in her fifties or sixties with acute or convalescent COVID-19. Both conserved end residues are part of each CDR3. D genes are given only for firm matches.

j_call: TRBJ2-3
v_call: TRBV20-1
d_call: TRBD2
cdr3_aa: CSASPSGRPVTDTQYF

j_call: TRBJ2-7
v_call: TRBV9
d_call: NA
cdr3_aa: CASSLHTGLNYEQYF

j_call: TRBJ2-3
v_call: TRBV30
d_call: NA
cdr3_aa: CAWSVTGSLATQYF

j_call: TRBJ2-1
v_call: TRBV5-4
d_call: NA
cdr3_aa: CASSRVRGGQFF

j_call: TRBJ2-1
v_call: TRBV18
d_call: TRBD2
cdr3_aa: CASSPQTSNLMDEQFF

j_call: TRBJ2-4
v_call: TRBV6-1
d_call: TRBD1
cdr3_aa: CASSYTRGTDIQYF

j_call: TRBJ1-3
v_call: TRBV10-1
d_call: NA
cdr3_aa: CASGASGNTIYF

j_call: TRBJ1-2
v_call: TRBV15
d_call: NA
cdr3_aa: CATSRDPGATYGYTF

j_call: TRBJ1-1
v_call: TRBV11-2
d_call: NA
cdr3_aa: CASSLGRSEAFF

j_call: TRBJ1-5
v_call: TRBV5-6
d_call: NA
cdr3_aa: CASSWTPVTPQHF

j_call: TRBJ2-3
v_call: TRBV6-5
d_call: TRBD2
cdr3_aa: CATLAGIDTQYF

j_call: TRBJ1-2
v_call: TRBV28
d_call: TRBD1
cdr3_aa: CASSTSGTEKRYTF

j_call: TRBJ2-7
v_call: TRBV18
d_call: NA
cdr3_aa: CASSPVEVGLYEQYF

j_call: TRBJ1-5
v_call: TRBV2
d_call: TRBD1
cdr3_aa: CASSGTVANQPQHF

j_call: TRBJ2-1
v_call: TRBV11-3
d_call: TRBD2
cdr3_aa: CASSLRAGDNNEQFF

j_call: TRBJ2-1
v_call: TRBV7-8
d_call: TRBD2
cdr3_aa: CASSLGSGTHNEQFF

j_call: TRBJ1-5
v_call: TRBV19
d_call: NA
cdr3_aa: CASNNGVNQPQHF

j_call: TRBJ2-7
v_call: TRBV10-3
d_call: TRBD1
cdr3_aa: CAISESPGTGYEQYF

j_call: TRBJ2-1
v_call: TRBV4-2
d_call: TRBD2
cdr3_aa: CASSQDVAGSYNEQFF

j_call: TRBJ2-2
v_call: TRBV5-1
d_call: NA
cdr3_aa: CASSFGPAGMSGELFF

j_call: TRBJ2-1
v_call: TRBV10-1
d_call: TRBD1
cdr3_aa: CASSSGTGYIDEQFF

j_call: TRBJ1-1
v_call: TRBV6-6
d_call: NA
cdr3_aa: CASSYSNLREFAEAFF

j_call: TRBJ2-7
v_call: TRBV7-9
d_call: TRBD1
cdr3_aa: CASSLVGTASYEQYF

j_call: TRBJ2-3
v_call: TRBV2
d_call: NA
cdr3_aa: CASSVVGFSDTQYF

j_call: TRBJ1-1
v_call: TRBV4-1
d_call: NA
cdr3_aa: CASSQEDSSTEAFF

j_call: TRBJ1-1
v_call: TRBV2
d_call: TRBD1
cdr3_aa: CASRFPGQGLRDTEAFF

j_call: TRBJ1-1
v_call: TRBV3-1/TRBV3-2
d_call: NA
cdr3_aa: CASSPSDRTEAFF

j_call: TRBJ2-7
v_call: TRBV7-9
d_call: TRBD1
cdr3_aa: CASSMPTHPGQGAREQYF

j_call: TRBJ1-6
v_call: TRBV14
d_call: TRBD1
cdr3_aa: CASSKGQGANSPLHF

j_call: TRBJ2-3
v_call: TRBV2
d_call: TRBD2
cdr3_aa: CASSIAGGADTQYF

j_call: TRBJ2-1
v_call: TRBV11-2
d_call: NA
cdr3_aa: CASTLGGSRYNEQFF

j_call: TRBJ1-5
v_call: TRBV10-3
d_call: NA
cdr3_aa: CAIRTENQPQHF

j_call: TRBJ2-4
v_call: TRBV5-1
d_call: TRBD1
cdr3_aa: CASSLATGENIQYF

j_call: TRBJ2-7
v_call: TRBV18
d_call: NA
cdr3_aa: CASSTSSGSSYEQYF

j_call: TRBJ2-6
v_call: TRBV27
d_call: TRBD2
cdr3_aa: CASSWGGAGANVLTF